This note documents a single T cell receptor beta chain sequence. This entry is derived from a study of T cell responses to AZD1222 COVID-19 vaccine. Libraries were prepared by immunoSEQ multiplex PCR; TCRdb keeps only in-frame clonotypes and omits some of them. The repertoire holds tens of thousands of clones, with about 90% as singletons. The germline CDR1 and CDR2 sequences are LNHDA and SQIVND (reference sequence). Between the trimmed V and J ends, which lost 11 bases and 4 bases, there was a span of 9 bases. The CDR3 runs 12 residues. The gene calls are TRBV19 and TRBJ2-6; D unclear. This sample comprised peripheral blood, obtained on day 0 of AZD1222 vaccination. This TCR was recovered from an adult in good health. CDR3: CASNLGANVLTF. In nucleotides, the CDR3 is TGTGCCTCCAACCTCGGGGCCAACGTCCTGACTTTC.